The clone carrying this T cell receptor beta chain was seen many times. This sample stems from a study of regulatory T cells in long-lasting Graves disease. Looking at the study overall: Persistent Graves' disease required over 5 years of antithyroid drugs and positive TSH receptor antibodies.

Sample time point: persistent/refractory GD, antithyroid drugs over 5 years with positive TRAb. TCR sequences were obtained from RNA taken from PBMCs. In each case, Graves' disease was diagnosed per American Thyroid Association guidelines. HTBI primers from iRepertoire and Arm-PCR of CDR3 regions yielded the TCR beta libraries. MiXCR was run by TCRdb on the multiplex PCR reads, yielding one entry per CDR3 protein. This table holds roughly 450,000 distinct CDR3 sequences, roughly 20% found once. Germline trimming cut 5 bases from V and 1 base from J; bases unmatched to any gene: 8. This CDR3 is built from 15 residues. Germline assignment: CDR1 MNHNS and CDR2 SASEGT.

The sequence was collected from a female donor with Graves disease. The chain couples TRBV6-1 to TRBJ2-7; 7 bases agree with TRBD2. This sample comprised peripheral blood mononuclear cells (PBMCs), obtained when the disease was refractory, from a patient treated with antithyroid drugs. CDR3 sequence reads: CASSRRGTKSYEQYF. The CDR3 nucleotides read TGTGCCAGCAGTCGACGGGGGACTAAGTCCTACGAGCAGTACTTC.